The 27 T cell receptor beta chains below were found in one sample sequenced in a study of T cells in Graves' hyperthyroidism and ophthalmopathy (dated by TCRdb to the late 2010s). The library was generated by multiplex PCR. Sequencing was carried out with an Illumina HiSeq 2000. Amplification of TCR beta CDR3 regions was carried out from RNA transcripts. For the first round of RT-PCR on the TCR CDR3, the HTBI primer set was used together with the Qiagen OneStep RT-PCR kit. TCRdb handled the public reads itself, with Q25 trimming in fastp and clone calling in MiXCR, and kept productive beta chains. Each entry is one CDR3 protein sequence, shown with its most common DNA and genes. A total of hundreds of thousands of distinct CDR3 sequences appear in this sample, 15% to 20% of them only once. The ten top clones hold 3.8% of the sample. The sequencing sample was made of blood. The receptors stem from a woman aged 25 to 39 with Graves' hyperthyroidism.

This chain links TRBV27 with TRBJ2-1, with 7 positions matching TRBD2. The germline V gene encodes CDR1 MNHEY and CDR2 SMNVEV (reference sequence). V trimming: 7 bases; J trimming: 0 bases; junction bases outside the gene matches: 12. The CDR3 spans 17 residues. This CDR3 is CASKLSGTTISYNEQFF. DNA for the CDR3: TGTGCCAGCAAACTCAGCGGGACTACTATCTCCTACAATGAGCAGTTCTTC.

V gene TRBV25-1 combines with J gene TRBJ2-1, with TRBD1 identical over 8 bases. The CDR3 sequence is 16 residues long. Looked up from germline, CDR1 is MGHDK and CDR2 is SYGVNS. The V and J ends lost 1 base and 6 bases, in that order; junction bases with no gene match: 8. CDR3 loop: CASSESTGATLNEQFF. CDR3 DNA: TGTGCCAGCAGTGAATCGACAGGGGCTACACTCAATGAGCAGTTCTTC.

The table lists this clonotype with many counts. The chain uses TRBV13 and TRBJ2-7; D gene ambiguous. This CDR3 contains 13 residues. Germline values: CDR1 PRHDT, CDR2 FYEKMQ (reference sequence). The V gene lost 7 bases and the J gene lost 0 bases, with 10 bases spanning the gap. CDR3 DNA sequence: TGTGCCAGCAAACGGAGTCCCTCCTACGAGCAGTACTTC. Translated: CASKRSPSYEQYF.

CDR3: CASSLMVWDTGELFF. CDR3 sequence (DNA): TGTGCCAGCAGCTTAATGGTTTGGGATACCGGGGAGCTGTTTTTT. The gene calls are TRBV7-6 and TRBJ2-2; D remains ambiguous. The CDR3 runs 15 residues. V lost 2 bases and J 5 bases, leaving 12 bases between the germline ends. Germline loops: CDR1 SGHVS, CDR2 FNYEAQ.

This clonotype was counted many times. V is TRBV20-1 and J is TRBJ2-3, with D perhaps matching TRBD1 or TRBD2 (5 bases each). The ends were cut back, 6 bases at V and 0 bases at J, with 10 bases in the middle. Germline V CDR1 and CDR2: DFQATT, SNEGSKA (reference sequence). This CDR3 region has 13 residues. The CDR3 coding sequence is TGCAGTGCCGTGGGACCTAGCACAGATACGCAGTATTTT. Translated, it gives CSAVGPSTDTQYF.

This clonotype has only a few counts. This rearrangement joins TRBV2 to TRBJ1-3; 9 nucleotides agree with TRBD1. CDR1 is SNHLY, CDR2 FYNNEI, per germline. The CDR3 totals 18 residues. The V and J ends lost 11 bases and 1 base, in that order; junction bases with no gene match: 18. The CDR3 sequence is CALAKWGQGGPSGNTIYF. As DNA, the CDR3 is TGTGCCCTAGCCAAATGGGGACAGGGTGGTCCGTCTGGAAACACCATATATTTT.

This clonotype was seen ten or more times. This chain joins TRBV28 and TRBJ2-1; D might be TRBD1 or TRBD2, each matching 5 bases. Germline V lookup: CDR1 MDHEN, CDR2 SYDVKM. CDR3 length: 16 amino acids. V was trimmed by 3 bases and J by 1 base, leaving 13 bases between them. The CDR3 sequence is CASSFLPGGSYNEQFF. CDR3 nucleotide sequence: TGTGCCAGCAGTTTTCTCCCTGGGGGTTCCTACAATGAGCAGTTCTTC.

The chain has TRBV28 and TRBJ1-6; possibly TRBD1 for D (5 bases). The V end was cut by 8 bases, the J end by 7 bases, with 12 bases between. Looked up from germline, CDR1 is MDHEN and CDR2 is SYDVKM. The length of the CDR3 is 13 residues. In DNA form, the CDR3 reads TGTGCCAGCGGGGGAAGCGACAATTCACCCCTCCACTTT. Protein product: CASGGSDNSPLHF.

This clonotype was seen ten or more times. The chain recombines TRBV30 with TRBJ2-3, with D uncertain. The germline CDR1 and CDR2 sequences are GTSNPN and SVGIG (reference sequence). The CDR3 consists of 10 residues. Trimming stripped 1 base from V and 9 bases from J, with 5 bases between. The CDR3, as DNA: TGTGCCTGGAGTGGAGTGACGCAGTATTTT. Amino acid sequence: CAWSGVTQYF.

This clonotype has ten or more counts. The rearrangement joins TRBV18 to TRBJ2-1, with TRBD1 matching 8 bases. Germline CDR1 KGHSH, CDR2 LQKENI. V shed 3 bases, J shed 2 bases, and the junction held 3 bases outside the gene matches. This CDR3 spans 15 amino acids. The CDR3 loop reads CASSPDRGAYNEQFF. The DNA for the CDR3 is TGTGCCAGCTCACCCGACAGGGGAGCCTACAATGAGCAGTTCTTC. Looking up the rest from reference TRBV18 and TRBJ2-1 gives the full variable domain: NAGVMQNPRHLVRRRGQEARLRCSPMKGHSHVYWYRQLPEEGLKFMVYLQKENIIDESGMPKERFSAEFPKEGPSILRIQQVVRGDSAAYFCASSPDRGAYNEQFFGPGTRLTVL.

This clonotype was seen repeatedly, ten times or more. The chain combines TRBV7-9 with TRBJ2-7; D is possibly TRBD1 (5 bases). The germline V gene has CDR1 SEHNR and CDR2 FQNEAQ (reference sequence). The V gene lost 5 bases and the J gene lost 3 bases, with 17 bases spanning the gap. The CDR3 spans 15 residues. This chain's CDR3 is CASSPRQARGYEQYF. CDR3 coding DNA: TGTGCCAGCAGCCCTAGGCAGGCTAGGGGCTACGAGCAGTACTTC. Based on the CDR3 plus reference TRBV7-9 and TRBJ2-7, the full variable domain is DTGVSQNPRHKITKRGQNVTFRCDPISEHNRLYWYRQTLGQGPEFLTYFQNEAQLEKSRLLSDRFSAERPKGSFSTLEIQRTEQGDSAMYLCASSPRQARGYEQYFGPGTRLTVT.

At least ten counts were recorded for this clonotype. The chain is built from TRBV7-3 and TRBJ2-2; no firm D call. Per the germline V gene, CDR1 is SGHTA and CDR2 is FQGTGA. The CDR3 loop spans 13 amino acids. Trimming left V 6 bases short and J 5 bases short, with 10 bases between. DNA of the CDR3: TGTGCCAGCAGTCCGGCAGGTACCGGGGAGCTGTTTTTT. Encoded protein: CASSPAGTGELFF.

This sequence joins TRBV5-1 and TRBJ1-2, with 9 positions matching TRBD1. Germline assignment: CDR1 SGHRS and CDR2 YFSETQ. Unmatched junction bases numbered 4, after V lost 3 bases and J lost 7 bases. The CDR3 is made up of 13 amino acids. DNA for the CDR3: TGCGCCAGCAGCTGGGACAGGGAGCTTGGCTACACCTTC. Encoded protein: CASSWDRELGYTF.

In the case of this clonotype: A much larger clone is a single base away; this may be a read error. The CDR3 region has the DNA TGTGCCAGCAGCCCAACCCCTATCGGGACTGAAGCTTTCTTT. Residues: CASSPTPIGTEAFF. The genes are TRBV5-6 and TRBJ1-1; D remains ambiguous. CDR3 length: 14 amino acids. V was trimmed by 4 bases and J by 5 bases, leaving 15 bases between them. The V gene's germline CDR1 is SGHDT and CDR2 YYEEEE. The full variable domain, in which reference TRBV5-6 and TRBJ1-1 provide the parts outside the CDR3, is DAGVTQSPTHLIKTRGQQVTLRCSPKSGHDTVSWYQQALGQGPQFIFQYYEEEERQRGNFPDRFSGHQFPNYSSELNVNALLLGDSALYLCASSPTPIGTEAFFGQGTRLTVV.

This clonotype has at least ten counts. J is TRBJ1-1 and V is TRBV6-1; D is unresolved. The germline V gene has CDR1 MNHNS and CDR2 SASEGT. The V gene lost 2 bases and the J gene lost 0 bases, with 13 bases spanning the gap. CDR3 length equals 16 residues. The CDR3 DNA is TGTGCCAGCAGTGAATATCTGGGCGCGGTGAACACTGAAGCTTTCTTT. It specifies CASSEYLGAVNTEAFF.

A note on this clonotype: Germline and junction disagree at one end, which may indicate a read error. CDR3 sequence (DNA): TGTGCCAGCTCACCAAGGGGACTACCTAGCACAGATACGCAGTGTTTT. It translates to CASSPRGLPSTDTQCF. The chain recombines TRBV18 with TRBJ2-3; TRBD2 aligns across 7 bases. This CDR3 contains 16 residues. Germline CDR1 KGHSH, CDR2 LQKENI.

The CDR3: CSARGDSRTQETQYF. DNA for the CDR3: TGCAGTGCTAGAGGGGACAGTAGAACACAAGAGACCCAGTACTTC. The gene calls are TRBV20-1 and TRBJ2-5; 7 nucleotides agree with TRBD1. CDR3 size: 15 residues. V shed 1 base and J 2 bases; nucleotides not matched to a gene: 7. CDR1 DFQATT and CDR2 SNEGSKA come from the germline V gene (reference sequence).

The chain uses TRBV20-1 and TRBJ1-5, with TRBD1 matching 11 bases. Trimming removed 6 bases from V and 0 bases from J; junction bases left unmatched: 7. Germline loops: CDR1 DFQATT, CDR2 SNEGSKA (reference sequence). The CDR3 covers 16 residues. CDR3 amino acids: CSARGQGALSNQPQHF. The CDR3 DNA follows: TGCAGTGCCCGAGGACAGGGGGCGCTTAGCAATCAGCCCCAGCATTTT.

This clonotype was picked up many times. The V and J genes are TRBV12-3 or TRBV12-4 and TRBJ2-7; D could derive from TRBD1 or TRBD2 (5 bases each). V lost 5 bases to trimming and J lost 4 bases, with 12 bases between them. This CDR3 region has 13 residues. CDR3 nucleotide sequence: TGTGCCAGCAGTCGGGACGTATTTTACGAGCAGTACTTC. It yields the protein CASSRDVFYEQYF.

The sample holds many counts of this clonotype. The chain employs TRBV5-5 and TRBJ2-3; 9 bases align to TRBD2. V gave up 3 bases and J gave up 2 bases; unmatched junction bases: 7. The CDR3 consists of 16 residues. The germline gives CDR1 SGHKS, CDR2 YYEKEE (reference sequence). CDR3 amino acids: CASSWAQREVTDTQYF. DNA of the CDR3: TGTGCCAGCAGCTGGGCCCAGCGGGAGGTCACAGATACGCAGTATTTT.

With regard to this clonotype: Mismatch with germline at one junction end may stem from a read error. V gene TRBV18 combines with J gene TRBJ1-1, with D perhaps matching TRBD1 (6 bases). From germline, CDR1 is KGHSH and CDR2 LQKENI. This CDR3 has 15 amino acids. CDR3 nucleotides: TGCGCCAGCTCACCACCAAAAGGGGGACACACTGAAGCTTTCTTT. It is translated as CASSPPKGGHTEAFF.

This clonotype was counted a few times. This chain connects TRBV11-3 to TRBJ1-4; D is ambiguous. The V end was cut by 5 bases, the J end by 6 bases, with 7 bases between. Germline V gives CDR1 SGHNT, CDR2 YENEEA. The CDR3 runs to 12 residues. The CDR3 DNA follows: TGTGCCAGCAGCCACAGAGATGAAAAACTGTTTTTT. It specifies CASSHRDEKLFF. Supplemented by reference TRBV11-3 and TRBJ1-4, the full variable domain reads EAGVVQSPRYKIIEKKQPVAFWCNPISGHNTLYWYLQNLGQGPELLIRYENEEAVDDSQLPKDRFSAERLKGVDSTLKIQPAELGDSAVYLCASSHRDEKLFFGSGTQLSVL.

This clonotype was counted between two and nine times. The rearrangement links TRBV15 to TRBJ1-1; no reliable D call. V lost 0 bases, J lost 8 bases, and 10 bases lay in between. The CDR3 runs 13 residues. In germline, CDR1 is LNHNV, CDR2 YYDKDF (reference sequence). Written as DNA, the CDR3 is TGTGCCACCAGCAGAGATCTCGAGGAGGAAGCTTTCTTT. Translated: CATSRDLEEEAFF.

The gene calls are TRBV20-1 and TRBJ1-2; 8 positions match TRBD1. The CDR3 contains 15 residues. From germline, CDR1 is DFQATT and CDR2 SNEGSKA (reference sequence). V was clipped by 3 bases and J by 8 bases; unmatched bases: 14. The CDR3 coding sequence is TGCAGTGCTAGCGTGCCGGACAGGGTCAGTTGGGGCTACACCTTC. This encodes CSASVPDRVSWGYTF.

This clonotype was seen repeatedly, ten times or more. V gene TRBV6-4 combines with J gene TRBJ2-2; the D is unclear. V lost 5 bases and J lost 2, with 6 bases in between. There are 13 residues in the CDR3. Germline V gene lookup returns CDR1 MRHNA and CDR2 SNTAGT. The CDR3 sequence: CASSYDNTGELFF. The CDR3 nucleotides are TGTGCCAGCAGTTATGACAACACCGGGGAGCTGTTTTTT.

The chain employs TRBV6-1 and TRBJ2-1, with 12 bases identical to TRBD2. Trimming took 3 bases from V and 9 from J; bases not matched to a gene: 18. The CDR3 has 19 residues. The germline gives CDR1 MNHNS, CDR2 SASEGT. CDR3 protein: CASSEESPKSLAGGGEQFF. Here the CDR3 DNA reads TGTGCCAGCAGTGAGGAGTCCCCCAAAAGTCTAGCGGGAGGGGGTGAGCAGTTCTTC.

This clonotype was seen a handful of times. V usage is TRBV3-1 and J usage is TRBJ2-1; possible D gene TRBD2, 6 bases. The CDR3 totals 18 residues. Trimming left V 4 bases short and J 1 base short, with 20 bases between. Germline assignment: CDR1 LGHDT and CDR2 YNNKEL (reference sequence). For the CDR3, the DNA is TGTGCCAGCAGCCGGAGGGGCACCTCTTCGGGGTCCTACAATGAGCAGTTCTTC. It codes for CASSRRGTSSGSYNEQFF.